Listed below are T cell receptor beta chains from one sample, sequenced in a study of spatial heterogeneity in lung cancer. TCRdb recomputed calls from the 5' RACE reads with MiXCR, one row per CDR3 protein. The table records about 9,300 distinct CDR3 sequences, under 8% of them present only once. Sequencing was performed on lung tumor tissue, taken at surgery. These receptor sequences come from a male donor with early-stage non-small cell lung cancer. Both conserved end residues are part of each CDR3. The D gene is left open where the match is weak. Some rows have no size entry. The others give once, few or many, or a class for an expanded clone.

D	size	V	J	CDR3	DNA
TRBD1	medium-sized	TRBV23-1	TRBJ1-1	CASSPSGTENTEAFF	TGCGCCAGCAGTCCCTCCGGGACAGAGAACACTGAAGCTTTCTTT
.	.	TRBV6-5	TRBJ2-4	CASSYSNSIAKNIQYF	TGTGCCAGCAGTTACTCGAACAGCATAGCCAAAAACATTCAGTACTTC
.	many	TRBV6-1	TRBJ1-5	CASSGSRGIYSNQPQHF	TGTGCCAGCAGTGGGTCTCGAGGGATTTATAGCAATCAGCCCCAGCATTTT
.	.	TRBV30	TRBJ1-1	CAWSPPANTEAFF	TGTGCCTGGAGTCCCCCAGCGAACACTGAAGCTTTCTTT
TRBD1	many	TRBV10-3	TRBJ2-1	CAISTRTGWTNEQFF	TGTGCCATCAGTACAAGGACAGGGTGGACTAATGAGCAGTTCTTC
.	many	TRBV5-5	TRBJ2-7	CASSSAYEQYF	TGTGCCAGCAGCTCGGCCTACGAGCAGTACTTC
.	many	TRBV7-9	TRBJ2-3	CASSPGGRRQTDTQYF	TGTGCCAGCAGCCCAGGCGGGCGGCGCCAAACAGATACGCAGTATTTT
.	.	TRBV29-1	TRBJ2-7	CSVEAESYEQYF	TGCAGCGTTGAAGCCGAGTCCTACGAGCAGTACTTC
TRBD1	medium-sized	TRBV7-3	TRBJ2-7	CASSPHLTGSEQYF	TGTGCCAGCAGCCCCCACCTGACAGGGTCCGAGCAGTACTTC
.	.	TRBV5-4	TRBJ2-1	CASSLDRTNSYNEQFF	TGTGCCAGCAGCTTGGACAGAACAAACTCCTACAATGAGCAGTTCTTC
TRBD1	many	TRBV7-8	TRBJ1-1	CASSPRDRGSNTEAFF	TGTGCCAGCAGCCCGCGGGACAGGGGGTCGAACACTGAAGCTTTCTTT
TRBD2	medium-sized	TRBV20-1	TRBJ2-5	CSAGVDGGAWTETQYF	TGCAGTGCTGGCGTGGACGGGGGGGCCTGGACGGAGACCCAGTACTTC
TRBD1	.	TRBV15	TRBJ2-7	CATSYRGNEQYF	TGTGCCACCAGCTACAGGGGGAACGAGCAGTACTTC
.	few	TRBV18	TRBJ1-5	CASSFSQDQPQHF	TGTGCCAGCTCATTTTCCCAGGATCAGCCCCAGCATTTT
TRBD1	.	TRBV7-9	TRBJ1-6	CASSFKGTGGITYNSPLHF	TGTGCCAGCAGCTTTAAGGGGACAGGGGGCATAACCTATAATTCACCCCTCCACTTT
.	many	TRBV20-1	TRBJ2-5	CSSSKMGDPQETQYF	TGCAGTTCATCTAAGATGGGGGACCCTCAAGAGACCCAGTACTTC
.	many	TRBV2	TRBJ1-1	CASTPTGARSTEAFF	TGTGCCAGCACCCCGACGGGGGCGCGGAGCACTGAAGCTTTCTTT